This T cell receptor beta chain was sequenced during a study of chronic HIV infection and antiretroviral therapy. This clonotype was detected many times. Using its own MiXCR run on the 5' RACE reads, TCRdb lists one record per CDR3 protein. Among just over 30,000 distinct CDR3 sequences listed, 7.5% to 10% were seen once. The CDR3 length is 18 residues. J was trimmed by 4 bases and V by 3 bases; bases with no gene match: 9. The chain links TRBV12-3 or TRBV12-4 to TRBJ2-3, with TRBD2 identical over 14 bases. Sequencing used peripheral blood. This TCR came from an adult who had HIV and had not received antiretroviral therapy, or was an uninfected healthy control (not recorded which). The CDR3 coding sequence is TGTGCCAGCAGTTTCCGACTAGCGGGGGGGAGCGGCGCAGATACGCAGTATTTT. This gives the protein CASSFRLAGGSGADTQYF.